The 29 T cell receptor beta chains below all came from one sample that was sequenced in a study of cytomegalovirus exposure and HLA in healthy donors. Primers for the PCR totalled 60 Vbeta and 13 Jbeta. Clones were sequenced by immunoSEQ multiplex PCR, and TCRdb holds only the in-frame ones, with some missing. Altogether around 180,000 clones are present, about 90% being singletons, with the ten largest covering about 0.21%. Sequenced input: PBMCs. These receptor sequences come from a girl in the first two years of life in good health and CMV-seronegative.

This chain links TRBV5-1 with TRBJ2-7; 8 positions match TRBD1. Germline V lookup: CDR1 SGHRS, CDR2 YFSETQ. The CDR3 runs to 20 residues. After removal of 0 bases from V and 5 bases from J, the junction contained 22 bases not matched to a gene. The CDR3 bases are TGCGCCAGCAGCTTGGGGGCCGGGACAGGATCCCCCACTTGGTTGGACGAGCAGTACTTC. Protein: CASSLGAGTGSPTWLDEQYF.

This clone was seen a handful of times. The CDR3 sequence: CASSFDAGGPSYEQYF. CDR3 DNA: TGTGCCAGCAGCTTCGATGCGGGGGGGCCGTCCTACGAGCAGTACTTC. The V call is TRBV7-2, the J call TRBJ2-7; 9 nucleotides line up with TRBD2. CDR1 SGHTA and CDR2 FQGNSA come from the germline V gene. This CDR3 has 16 residues. J lost 1 base, V lost 3 bases, and 7 bases had no gene match.

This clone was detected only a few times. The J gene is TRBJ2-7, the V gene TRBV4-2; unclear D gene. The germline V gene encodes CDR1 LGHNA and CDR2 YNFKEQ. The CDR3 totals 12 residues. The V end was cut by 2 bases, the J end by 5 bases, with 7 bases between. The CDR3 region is CASSQMTDEQYF. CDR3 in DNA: TGTGCCAGCAGCCAAATGACTGACGAGCAGTACTTC.

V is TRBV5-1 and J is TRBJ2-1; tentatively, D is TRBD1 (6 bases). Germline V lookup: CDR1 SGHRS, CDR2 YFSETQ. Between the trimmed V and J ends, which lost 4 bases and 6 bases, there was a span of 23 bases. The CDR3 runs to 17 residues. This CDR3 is CASSRSLGDTGTNEQFF. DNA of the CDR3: TGCGCCAGCAGCCGTTCCCTAGGGGACACAGGTACCAATGAGCAGTTCTTC.

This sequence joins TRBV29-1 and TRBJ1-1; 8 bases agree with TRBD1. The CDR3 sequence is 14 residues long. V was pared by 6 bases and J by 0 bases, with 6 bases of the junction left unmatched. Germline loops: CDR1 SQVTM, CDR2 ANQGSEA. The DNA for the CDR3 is TGCAGCGTCAAAGGGGACAGGATGAACACTGAAGCTTTCTTT. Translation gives CSVKGDRMNTEAFF.

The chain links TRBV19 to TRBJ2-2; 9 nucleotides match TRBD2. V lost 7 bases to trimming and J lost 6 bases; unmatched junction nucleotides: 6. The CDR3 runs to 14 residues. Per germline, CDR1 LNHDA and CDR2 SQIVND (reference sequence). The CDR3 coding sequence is TGTGCCAGTACCACCCGACTAGCGGCCGGGGAGCTGTTTTTT. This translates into CASTTRLAAGELFF.

The CDR3 coding sequence is TGTGCCAGCAGCTTCCGGACTAGCGGGATCTCAGATACGCAGTATTTT. Encoded protein: CASSFRTSGISDTQYF. The genes are TRBV7-2 and TRBJ2-3; 12 bases align to TRBD2. Germline V gene lookup returns CDR1 SGHTA and CDR2 FQGNSA. The V and J ends lost 3 bases and 4 bases, in that order; junction bases with no gene match: 5. There are 16 residues in the CDR3.

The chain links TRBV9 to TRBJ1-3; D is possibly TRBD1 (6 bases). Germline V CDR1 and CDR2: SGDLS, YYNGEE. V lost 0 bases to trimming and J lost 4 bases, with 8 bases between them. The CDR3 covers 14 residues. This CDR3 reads CASSVAGHGNTIYF. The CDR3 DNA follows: TGTGCCAGCAGCGTAGCGGGACACGGAAACACCATATATTTT.

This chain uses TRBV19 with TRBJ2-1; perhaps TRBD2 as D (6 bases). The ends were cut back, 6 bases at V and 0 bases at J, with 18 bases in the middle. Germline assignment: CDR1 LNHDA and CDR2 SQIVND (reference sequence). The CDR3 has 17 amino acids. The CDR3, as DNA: TGTGCCAGTAGGCATCGCGGAGGGGCAAGCTCCTACAATGAGCAGTTCTTC. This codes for CASRHRGGASSYNEQFF.

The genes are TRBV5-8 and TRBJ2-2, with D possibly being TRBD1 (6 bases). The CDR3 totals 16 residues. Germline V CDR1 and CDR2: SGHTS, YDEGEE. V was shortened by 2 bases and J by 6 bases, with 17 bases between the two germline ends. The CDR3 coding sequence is TGTGCCAGCAGCTTTTTCCAGGGGTATCAGGCCGGGGAGCTGTTTTTT. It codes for CASSFFQGYQAGELFF.

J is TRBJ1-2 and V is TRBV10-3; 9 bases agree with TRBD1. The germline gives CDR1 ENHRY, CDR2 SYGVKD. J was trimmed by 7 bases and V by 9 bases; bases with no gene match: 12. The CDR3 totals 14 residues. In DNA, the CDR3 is TGTGCCATACGACTACAGGGGGCTTCGGGTGGCTACACCTTC. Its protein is CAIRLQGASGGYTF.

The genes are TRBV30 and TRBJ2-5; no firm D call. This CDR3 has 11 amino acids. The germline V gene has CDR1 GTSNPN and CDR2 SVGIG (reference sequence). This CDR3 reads CVVSGTETQYF. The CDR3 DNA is TGTGTCGTATCCGGTACGGAGACCCAGTACTTC.

CDR3 region: CASGGDRGQRSGSRETQYF. The CDR3 coding sequence is TGTGCCAGCGGTGGGGACAGGGGACAGCGTAGCGGGAGTAGGGAGACCCAGTACTTC. The V gene is TRBV28, the J gene TRBJ2-5, with D maybe TRBD1 (10 bases). Trimming stripped 8 bases from V and 5 bases from J, with 33 bases between. Germline V lookup: CDR1 MDHEN, CDR2 SYDVKM. CDR3 length: 19 residues. Based on the CDR3 plus reference TRBV28 and TRBJ2-5, the full variable domain is DVKVTQSSRYLVKRTGEKVFLECVQDMDHENMFWYRQDPGLGLRLIYFSYDVKMKEKGDIPEGYSVSREKKERFSLILESASTNQTSMYLCASGGDRGQRSGSRETQYFGPGTRLLVL.

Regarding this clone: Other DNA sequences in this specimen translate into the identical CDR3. CDR3 nucleotide sequence: TGTGCCAGCAGCGTAAGGACTAGCGGGTACAATGAGCAGTTCTTC. It is translated as CASSVRTSGYNEQFF. This chain connects TRBV9 to TRBJ2-1; 11 bases fit TRBD2. CDR3 length equals 15 residues. The junction had 1 base not matched to a gene; V was cut back by 1 base and J by 4 bases. Germline V gives CDR1 SGDLS, CDR2 YYNGEE.

The CDR3 region has the DNA TGCGCCAGCAGTGTGGGTCAGGGGGCTTACAATGAGCAGTTCTTC. Amino acid sequence: CASSVGQGAYNEQFF. The chain employs TRBV5-1 and TRBJ2-1; 8 bases match TRBD1. The CDR3 runs 15 residues. Germline V gene sequence: CDR1 SGHRS, CDR2 YFSETQ. J gave up 4 bases and V 5 bases, and 8 bases lay outside the gene matches.

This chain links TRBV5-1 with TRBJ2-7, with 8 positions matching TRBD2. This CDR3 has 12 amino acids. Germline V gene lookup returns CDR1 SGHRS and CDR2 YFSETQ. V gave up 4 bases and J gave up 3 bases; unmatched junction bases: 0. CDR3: CASSGTSYEQYF. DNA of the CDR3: TGCGCCAGCAGCGGGACTAGCTACGAGCAGTACTTC.

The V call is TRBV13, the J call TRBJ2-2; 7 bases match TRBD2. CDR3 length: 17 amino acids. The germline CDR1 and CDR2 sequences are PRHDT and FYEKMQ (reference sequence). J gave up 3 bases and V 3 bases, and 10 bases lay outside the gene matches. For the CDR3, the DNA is TGTGCCAGCAGCTTGGGGCGGCGGGAGAGGGACACCGGGGAGCTGTTTTTT. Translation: CASSLGRRERDTGELFF.

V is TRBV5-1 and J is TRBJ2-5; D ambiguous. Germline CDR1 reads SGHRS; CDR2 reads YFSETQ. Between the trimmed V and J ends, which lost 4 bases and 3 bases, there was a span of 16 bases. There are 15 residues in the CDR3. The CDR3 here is CASSLRQVGKETQYF. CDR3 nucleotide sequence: TGCGCCAGCAGCCTTCGTCAGGTAGGAAAAGAGACCCAGTACTTC.

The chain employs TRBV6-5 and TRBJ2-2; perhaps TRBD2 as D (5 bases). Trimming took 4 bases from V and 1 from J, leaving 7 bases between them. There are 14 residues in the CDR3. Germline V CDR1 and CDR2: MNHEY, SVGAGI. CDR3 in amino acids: CASSSSGNTGELFF. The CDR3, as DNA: TGTGCCAGCAGTTCGAGCGGGAACACCGGGGAGCTGTTTTTT.

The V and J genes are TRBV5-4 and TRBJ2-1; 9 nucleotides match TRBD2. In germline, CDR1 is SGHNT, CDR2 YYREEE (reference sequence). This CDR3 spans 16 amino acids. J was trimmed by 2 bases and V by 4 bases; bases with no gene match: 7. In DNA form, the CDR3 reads TGTGCCAGCAGCCCTTTTCTAGCGGGACCCTACAATGAGCAGTTCTTC. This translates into CASSPFLAGPYNEQFF.

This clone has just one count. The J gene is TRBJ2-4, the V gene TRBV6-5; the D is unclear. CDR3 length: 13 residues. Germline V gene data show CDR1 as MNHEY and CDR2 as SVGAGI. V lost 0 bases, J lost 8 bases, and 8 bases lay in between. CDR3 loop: CASSYSARDIQYF. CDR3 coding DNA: TGTGCCAGCAGTTACTCGGCACGTGACATTCAGTACTTC.

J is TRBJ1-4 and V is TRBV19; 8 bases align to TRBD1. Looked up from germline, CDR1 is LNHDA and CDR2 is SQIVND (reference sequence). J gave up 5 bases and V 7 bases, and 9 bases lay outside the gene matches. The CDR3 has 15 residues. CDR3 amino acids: CASKPQGASNEKLFF. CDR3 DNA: TGTGCCAGTAAACCGCAGGGGGCGTCCAATGAAAAACTGTTTTTT.

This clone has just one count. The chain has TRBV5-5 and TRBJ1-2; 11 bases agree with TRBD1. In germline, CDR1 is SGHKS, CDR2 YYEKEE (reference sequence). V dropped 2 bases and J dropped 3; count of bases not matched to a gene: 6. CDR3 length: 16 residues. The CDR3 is CASSLEGQGADYGYTF. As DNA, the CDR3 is TGTGCCAGCAGCTTAGAAGGACAGGGGGCGGACTATGGCTACACCTTC.

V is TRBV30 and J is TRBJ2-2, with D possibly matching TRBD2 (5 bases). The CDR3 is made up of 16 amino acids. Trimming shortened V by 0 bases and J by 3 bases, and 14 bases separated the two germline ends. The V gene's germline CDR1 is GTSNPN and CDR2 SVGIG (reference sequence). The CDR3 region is CAWSVHQRRYTGELFF. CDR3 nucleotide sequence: TGTGCCTGGAGTGTACATCAGCGGCGTTACACCGGGGAGCTGTTTTTT.

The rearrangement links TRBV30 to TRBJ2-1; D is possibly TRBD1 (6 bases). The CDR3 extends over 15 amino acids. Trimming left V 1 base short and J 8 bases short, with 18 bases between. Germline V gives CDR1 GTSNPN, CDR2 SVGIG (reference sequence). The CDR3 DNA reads TGTGCCTGGAGTGCGCTCCTAGGGGGTTGGGATGAGCAGTTCTTC. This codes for CAWSALLGGWDEQFF.

The CDR3 region is CASSQQENTQYF. As DNA, the CDR3 is TGTGCCAGCAGTCAACAGGAGAATACGCAGTATTTT. This chain uses TRBV6-6 with TRBJ2-3, with D tentatively TRBD1 (5 bases). The ends were cut back, 5 bases at V and 7 bases at J, with 10 bases in the middle. Germline CDR1 is MNHNY and CDR2 is SVGAGI (reference sequence). This CDR3 is built from 12 residues.

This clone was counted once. As DNA, the CDR3 is TGCAGCGTGACTAGCAGCACAGATACGCAGTATTTT. Translation gives CSVTSSTDTQYF. The chain is built from TRBV29-1 and TRBJ2-3, with 7 nucleotides matching TRBD2. With V trimmed by 6 bases and J by 0 bases, 0 bases remained unmatched. Germline V gene lookup returns CDR1 SQVTM and CDR2 ANQGSEA. The CDR3 sequence is 12 residues long.

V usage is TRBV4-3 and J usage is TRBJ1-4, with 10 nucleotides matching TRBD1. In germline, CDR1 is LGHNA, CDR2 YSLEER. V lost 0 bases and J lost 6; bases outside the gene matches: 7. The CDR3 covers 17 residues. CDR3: CASSQDSTGGLDEKLFF. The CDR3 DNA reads TGCGCCAGCAGCCAAGACTCGACAGGGGGCCTCGATGAAAAACTGTTTTTT.

CDR3 DNA: TGCGCCAGCAGCCAAGATAATGGAAGCGGGAGGGCCTACGAGCAGTACTTC. Translating it yields CASSQDNGSGRAYEQYF. The V and J genes are TRBV4-1 and TRBJ2-7; 10 bases agree with TRBD2. The J segment lost 2 bases and the V segment lost 0 bases, leaving 7 bases of the junction unmatched. Germline assignment: CDR1 MGHRA and CDR2 YSYEKL. This CDR3 contains 17 residues.